This TCR beta chain was identified during a study of shared clonotypes between healthy human individuals. General observations from the study: Shared clonotypes across all four donors exceeded non-shared ones in generation probability.

Looked up from germline, CDR1 is MGHDK and CDR2 is SYGVNS. V lost 6 bases and J lost 5, with 17 bases in between. CDR3 size: 14 residues. With regard to this clone: What it binds is not known.

The repertoire was sequenced with immunoSEQ multiplex PCR; TCRdb's copy has only in-frame clones and lacks some. The sample has approximately 1,000,000 clones, roughly 74% seen once; the top ten hold under 0.6%. This TCR was sampled from a man aged 18 to 29 in good health. Some clones in this sample may be carry-over from other donors' samples. Sequencing input: memory CD4+ T cells from PBMCs. Subset defined: CD45RA-negative fraction. V and J are TRBV25-1 and TRBJ2-7; D is ambiguous. CDR3 amino acids: CASRDERYGDEQYF. In DNA form, the CDR3 reads TGTGCCAGCAGAGACGAGAGGTATGGGGACGAGCAGTACTTC.